These 4 T cell receptor beta chains came from one sample sequenced in a study of blood T cell repertoires in COVID-19. Data came from immunoSEQ multiplex PCR; TCRdb stores just in-frame clones and leaves some out. This sample yields about 220,000 clones, of which about 80% are seen a single time; 15% belongs to the top ten. The specimen sequenced was PBMCs or T cells enriched from blood (not recorded which). The source is a man between 35 and 55 years old who had recovered from COVID-19.

The rearrangement joins TRBV28 to TRBJ1-1, with 8 bases identical to TRBD1. The CDR3 covers 14 residues. Trimming removed 5 bases from V and 6 bases from J; junction bases left unmatched: 8. Germline CDR1 MDHEN, CDR2 SYDVKM. The CDR3 is CASSEQGGNPEAFF. Here the CDR3 DNA reads TGTGCCAGCAGTGAACAGGGGGGAAACCCTGAAGCTTTCTTT. Filled out from reference TRBV28 and TRBJ1-1, the complete variable domain reads DVKVTQSSRYLVKRTGEKVFLECVQDMDHENMFWYRQDPGLGLRLIYFSYDVKMKEKGDIPEGYSVSREKKERFSLILESASTNQTSMYLCASSEQGGNPEAFFGQGTRLTVV.

The chain combines TRBV27 with TRBJ1-4; the D is unclear. The CDR3 loop spans 13 amino acids. V was shortened by 4 bases and J by 13 bases, with 16 bases between the two germline ends. Germline CDR1 and CDR2: MNHEY and SMNVEV (reference sequence). The CDR3 loop reads CASSSSYTEGLFF. As DNA, the CDR3 is TGTGCCAGCAGTTCCTCATACACGGAGGGACTGTTTTTT.

This clone was observed a handful of times. This sequence joins TRBV7-9 and TRBJ1-3, with D possibly TRBD1 on 5 matching bases. CDR1 is SEHNR and CDR2 is FQNEAQ in the germline V gene (reference sequence). The CDR3 loop spans 14 amino acids. V dropped 5 bases and J dropped 2 bases, with 10 bases sitting between them. The CDR3 protein is CASSRPGTGNTIYF. The CDR3 DNA follows: TGTGCCAGCAGCCGCCCAGGGACTGGAAACACCATATATTTT.

V and J are TRBV28 and TRBJ1-2; D uncertain. V was trimmed by 6 bases and J by 2 bases, leaving 16 bases between them. This CDR3 is built from 15 residues. Germline V CDR1 and CDR2: MDHEN, SYDVKM. CDR3 coding DNA: TGTGCCAGCAGCTCCCGAGGAGGCTCGAACTATGGCTACACCTTC. This translates into CASSSRGGSNYGYTF.